The next 4 T cell receptor beta chains were all read from a single sample in a study of blood T cell repertoires in COVID-19. TCRdb keeps only in-frame clones here, not all; method: immunoSEQ multiplex PCR. The data contain about 240,000 clones, 82% of them singletons. The sample was peripheral blood. These TCRs come from a woman aged 55-75 years with active or convalescent COVID-19.

This clone has just a few counts. J is TRBJ1-1 and V is TRBV6-2 or TRBV6-3; 9 nucleotides agree with TRBD1. The CDR3 extends over 14 amino acids. V gave up 2 bases and J gave up 7 bases; unmatched junction bases: 5. CDR1 is MNHEY and CDR2 is SVGEGT in the germline V gene. CDR3 in DNA: TGTGCCAGCAGTTACAGGGGGACAGGGCTTGAAGCTTTCTTT. Translating gives CASSYRGTGLEAFF.

In the case of this clone: This could be a read error, since a much larger clone is one nucleotide away. The genes are TRBV7-2 and TRBJ2-7; D is unclear. Germline V gene sequence: CDR1 SGHTA, CDR2 FQGNSA. V was shortened by 0 bases and J by 1 base, with 4 bases between the two germline ends. This CDR3 region has 13 residues. DNA for the CDR3: TGTGCCAGCAGCTTAGCGAGTTCCTACGAGCAGTACTTC. It translates to CASSLASSYEQYF.

The V gene is TRBV2, the J gene TRBJ1-2, with 7 bases aligning to TRBD1. Germline trimming cut 5 bases from V and 6 bases from J; bases unmatched to any gene: 9. The CDR3 spans 14 residues. Germline-derived CDR1 and CDR2 are SNHLY and FYNNEI. The CDR3 is CASSTRQGMDGYTF. Written as DNA, the CDR3 is TGTGCCAGCAGTACCCGACAGGGAATGGATGGCTACACCTTC.

This clone was observed a few times. This chain connects TRBV7-2 to TRBJ1-3; the match to TRBD1 covers 9 bases. The CDR3 has 18 residues. CDR1 is SGHTA and CDR2 is FQGNSA in the germline V gene. The V and J ends lost 1 base and 0 bases, in that order; junction bases with no gene match: 7. The CDR3 region is CASSLVGQGFFSGNTIYF. The CDR3, as DNA: TGTGCCAGCAGCTTAGTGGGACAGGGCTTTTTCTCTGGAAACACCATATATTTT.